The rows below give T cell receptor beta chains drawn from one sample of a study of T cell changes during pregnancy in multiple sclerosis. Method: immunoSEQ multiplex PCR; TCRdb's copy keeps in-frame clones and lacks some. The repertoire consists of 65,000 to 75,000 clones, with approximately 92% occurring once and the leading ten covering roughly 3.2%. Here the sequenced sample was CD8+ T cells from peripheral blood mononuclear cells, taken in the third trimester of pregnancy. Every receptor here comes from a female donor in good health, enrolled as a control in a pregnancy study. The CDR3 runs from the conserved cysteine through the conserved F or W. Each record gives: V gene, D gene, clone size, J gene, CDR3 DNA, CDR3 protein. A D gene is named only where the DNA matches it firmly. Part of the rows lack a size; the others show once, few, many or a class for expanded clones.

V: TRBV6-6
D: TRBD1
size: NA
J: TRBJ2-7
DNA: TGTGCCAGCAGTAACGCCGGGACAGGGAGCGAGCAGTACTTC
CDR3: CASSNAGTGSEQYF

V: TRBV9
D: NA
size: NA
J: TRBJ2-7
DNA: TGTGCCAGCAGCGGTCCGGGACTGGCGGAGCAGTACTTC
CDR3: CASSGPGLAEQYF

V: TRBV5-1
D: NA
size: NA
J: TRBJ2-2
DNA: TGCGCCAGCAGCGTGGGACACGCGAACACCGGGGAGCTGTTTTTT
CDR3: CASSVGHANTGELFF

V: TRBV27
D: NA
size: NA
J: TRBJ2-6
DNA: TGTGCCAGCAGTTTATCCCTATCGGGGGCCAACGTCCTGACTTTC
CDR3: CASSLSLSGANVLTF

V: TRBV27
D: TRBD1
size: few
J: TRBJ1-1
DNA: TGTGCCAGCAACGCGACAGGGGAGAACACTGAAGCTTTCTTT
CDR3: CASNATGENTEAFF

V: TRBV7-2
D: NA
size: NA
J: TRBJ1-2
DNA: TGTGCCAGCGAGAACTATGGCTACACCTTC
CDR3: CASENYGYTF

V: TRBV5-1
D: TRBD1
size: NA
J: TRBJ1-2
DNA: TGCGCCAGCAGCTTACCCGAGACAGGGGGAGACTATGGCTACACCTTC
CDR3: CASSLPETGGDYGYTF

V: TRBV2
D: TRBD2
size: NA
J: TRBJ2-7
DNA: TGTGCCACCGCCCGGGGGGACTACGAGCAGTACTTC
CDR3: CATARGDYEQYF

V: TRBV19
D: NA
size: NA
J: TRBJ1-5
DNA: TGTGCCAGTAGTATTCAGGGGTTTAGCAATCAGCCCCAGCATTTT
CDR3: CASSIQGFSNQPQHF

V: TRBV7-9
D: NA
size: NA
J: TRBJ2-3
DNA: TGTGCCAGCAGCTTACAGTCAGATACGCAGTATTTT
CDR3: CASSLQSDTQYF

V: TRBV21-1
D: NA
size: few
J: TRBJ1-6
DNA: TGTGCCAGCAGCATACAGGGACAGGGGGATTCACCCCTCCACTTT
CDR3: CASSIQGQGDSPLHF

V: TRBV7-9
D: NA
size: NA
J: TRBJ2-3
DNA: TGTGCCAGCAGAGGGGACACCTTCACAGATACGCAGTATTTT
CDR3: CASRGDTFTDTQYF

V: TRBV7-9
D: TRBD1
size: NA
J: TRBJ2-7
DNA: TGTGCCAGCAGTCGACAGGGTGGCGAGCAGTACTTC
CDR3: CASSRQGGEQYF

V: TRBV6-5
D: NA
size: NA
J: TRBJ1-5
DNA: TGTGCCAGCAGCACGGACGGGGGAGGCCAGCCCCAGCATTTT
CDR3: CASSTDGGGQPQHF

V: TRBV27
D: TRBD1
size: NA
J: TRBJ2-5
DNA: TGTGCCAGCAGTGACAGGGGAGGTGAGGAGACCCAGTACTTC
CDR3: CASSDRGGEETQYF

V: TRBV29-1
D: TRBD1
size: NA
J: TRBJ1-2
DNA: TGCAGCGTTGAAGAAAGGGACAGAGTAGTTGCTGGCTACACCTTC
CDR3: CSVEERDRVVAGYTF

V: TRBV19
D: NA
size: NA
J: TRBJ2-6
DNA: TGTGCCAGTAGTAGCCCCACAGGGCCTGGGGCCAACGTCCTGACTTTC
CDR3: CASSSPTGPGANVLTF

V: TRBV6-5
D: TRBD1
size: once
J: TRBJ2-7
DNA: TGTGCCAGCATCGAGACAGGGGCGCCGGGGTACGAGCAGTACTTC
CDR3: CASIETGAPGYEQYF

V: TRBV19
D: NA
size: NA
J: TRBJ1-5
DNA: TGTGCCAGTAGTAACGGGATGGTCTATAGCAATCAGCCCCAGCATTTT
CDR3: CASSNGMVYSNQPQHF

V: TRBV2
D: TRBD1
size: medium-sized
J: TRBJ1-1
DNA: TGTGCCAGGGGACAGGGGGCGCGAACTGAAGCTTTCTTT
CDR3: CARGQGARTEAFF

V: TRBV27
D: NA
size: NA
J: TRBJ2-1
DNA: TGTGCCAGCAGTTTAACTAGCTCCTTGGATGAGCAGTTCTTC
CDR3: CASSLTSSLDEQFF

V: TRBV7-3
D: NA
size: NA
J: TRBJ2-7
DNA: TGTGCCAGCAGCCCCCCAGGAGGGCGCGAGCAGTACTTC
CDR3: CASSPPGGREQYF

V: TRBV27
D: NA
size: NA
J: TRBJ1-4
DNA: TGTGCCAGCAGTAAGGGACGGGGGACAACTAATGAAAAACTGTTTTTT
CDR3: CASSKGRGTTNEKLFF

V: TRBV6-1
D: NA
size: NA
J: TRBJ2-7
DNA: TGTGCCAGCAGTGAATTTGGCGGGCTGAGCTCCTACGAGCAGTACTTC
CDR3: CASSEFGGLSSYEQYF

V: TRBV7-6
D: TRBD1
size: NA
J: TRBJ2-7
DNA: TGTGCCAGCAGGCAAACAGGGGCCGACGAGCAGTACTTC
CDR3: CASRQTGADEQYF

V: TRBV4-3
D: NA
size: NA
J: TRBJ2-1
DNA: TGCGCCAGCAGCCAAGATTTCTCGGCTAGTAGGAACAATGAGCAGTTCTTC
CDR3: CASSQDFSASRNNEQFF

V: TRBV5-6
D: NA
size: NA
J: TRBJ1-3
DNA: TGTGCCAGCAGCTCCGTACTGGGAAACACCATATATTTT
CDR3: CASSSVLGNTIYF

V: TRBV19
D: TRBD1
size: once
J: TRBJ2-1
DNA: TGTGCCAGTAGTATAGTTCCCCAGGGGGCTCTCTCCAATGAGCAGTTCTTC
CDR3: CASSIVPQGALSNEQFF

V: TRBV10-3
D: NA
size: NA
J: TRBJ2-7
DNA: TGTGCCATCAGTGAGTCTTCAGTATACGAGCAGTACTTC
CDR3: CAISESSVYEQYF

V: TRBV7-3
D: TRBD2
size: NA
J: TRBJ2-5
DNA: TGTGCCAGCAGCCCACCGGGACTAGCTCGTCAGGGGGAGACCCAGTACTTC
CDR3: CASSPPGLARQGETQYF

V: TRBV5-1
D: NA
size: NA
J: TRBJ1-1
DNA: TGCGCCAGCAGCTCAACACATGAAGCTTTCTTT
CDR3: CASSSTHEAFF

V: TRBV30
D: TRBD1
size: NA
J: TRBJ1-2
DNA: TGTGCCTGGAACCCGGGACAGGGAGATGGCTACACCTTC
CDR3: CAWNPGQGDGYTF

V: TRBV30
D: NA
size: NA
J: TRBJ2-7
DNA: TGTGCCTGGAGTCCTGGGACTGTAAGCTCCTACGAGCAGTACTTC
CDR3: CAWSPGTVSSYEQYF

V: TRBV4-2
D: TRBD1
size: NA
J: TRBJ1-3
DNA: TGTGCCAGCAGCCGACAATTAACGGGACAGCAAGATACCATATATTTT
CDR3: CASSRQLTGQQDTIYF

V: TRBV5-6
D: TRBD1
size: NA
J: TRBJ2-1
DNA: TGTGCCAGCAGCATAGGGACAGGGGTATTCAATGAGCAGTTCTTC
CDR3: CASSIGTGVFNEQFF

V: TRBV6-6
D: NA
size: NA
J: TRBJ1-2
DNA: TGTGCCAGCAGTTACCCTGAGGGTGGGGAGGGCTACACCTTC
CDR3: CASSYPEGGEGYTF

V: TRBV14
D: TRBD2
size: once
J: TRBJ2-2
DNA: TGTGCCAGCAGCCAGGGACTAGCGGGGGTTCTGAACACCGGGGAGCTGTTTTTT
CDR3: CASSQGLAGVLNTGELFF

V: TRBV6-1
D: NA
size: NA
J: TRBJ1-5
DNA: TGTGCCAGCAGAACAAACAGGGCCCATCAGCCCCAGCATTTT
CDR3: CASRTNRAHQPQHF

V: TRBV21-1
D: NA
size: NA
J: TRBJ1-5
DNA: TGTGCCAGCAGCAAAAGGTCGAGTCAGGGGGCGGATCAGCCCCAGCATTTT
CDR3: CASSKRSSQGADQPQHF

V: TRBV12-5
D: NA
size: NA
J: TRBJ1-3
DNA: TGTGCTAGTGGTTTGCCAGGTCACACCATATATTTT
CDR3: CASGLPGHTIYF

V: TRBV7-9
D: NA
size: NA
J: TRBJ1-1
DNA: TGTGCCAGCAGCTTAGGAGGGGGCACTGAAGCTTTCTTT
CDR3: CASSLGGGTEAFF

V: TRBV7-9
D: NA
size: NA
J: TRBJ1-3
DNA: TGTGCCAGCAGCTTAGGGAGCCAGGGTTCGGGAAACACCATATATTTT
CDR3: CASSLGSQGSGNTIYF